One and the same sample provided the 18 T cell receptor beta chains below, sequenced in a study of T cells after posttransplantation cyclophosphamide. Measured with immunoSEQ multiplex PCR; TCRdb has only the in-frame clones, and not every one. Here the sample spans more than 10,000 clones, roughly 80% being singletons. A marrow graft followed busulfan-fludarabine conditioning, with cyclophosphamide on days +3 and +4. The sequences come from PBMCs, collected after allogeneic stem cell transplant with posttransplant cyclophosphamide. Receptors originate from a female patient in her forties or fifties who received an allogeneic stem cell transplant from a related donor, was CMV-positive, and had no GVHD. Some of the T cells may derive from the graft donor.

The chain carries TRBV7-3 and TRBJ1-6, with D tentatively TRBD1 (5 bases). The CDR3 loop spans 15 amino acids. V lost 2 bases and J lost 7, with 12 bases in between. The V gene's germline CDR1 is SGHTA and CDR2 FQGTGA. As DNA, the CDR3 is TGTGCCAGCAGCTTACTCGGGGGTAGCAATTCACCCCTCCACTTT. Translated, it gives CASSLLGGSNSPLHF.

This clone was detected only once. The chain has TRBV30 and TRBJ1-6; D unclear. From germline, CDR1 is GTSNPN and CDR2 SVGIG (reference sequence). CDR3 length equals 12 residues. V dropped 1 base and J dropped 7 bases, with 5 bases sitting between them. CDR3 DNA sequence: TGTGCCTGGAGTGATCAGAATTCACCCCTCCACTTT. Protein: CAWSDQNSPLHF.

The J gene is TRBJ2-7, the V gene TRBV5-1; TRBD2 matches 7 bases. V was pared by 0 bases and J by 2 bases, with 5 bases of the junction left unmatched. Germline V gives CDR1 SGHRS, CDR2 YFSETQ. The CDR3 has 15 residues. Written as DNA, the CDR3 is TGCGCCAGCAGCTTGGGGGCGGGGGAAACCTACGAGCAGTACTTC. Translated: CASSLGAGETYEQYF.

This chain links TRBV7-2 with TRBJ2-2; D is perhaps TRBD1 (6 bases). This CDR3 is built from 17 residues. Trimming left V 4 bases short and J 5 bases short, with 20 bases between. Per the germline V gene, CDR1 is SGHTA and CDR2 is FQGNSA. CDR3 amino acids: CASSSRSDSIETGELFF. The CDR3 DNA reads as TGTGCCAGCAGCTCCCGATCGGACAGCATAGAAACCGGGGAGCTGTTTTTT.

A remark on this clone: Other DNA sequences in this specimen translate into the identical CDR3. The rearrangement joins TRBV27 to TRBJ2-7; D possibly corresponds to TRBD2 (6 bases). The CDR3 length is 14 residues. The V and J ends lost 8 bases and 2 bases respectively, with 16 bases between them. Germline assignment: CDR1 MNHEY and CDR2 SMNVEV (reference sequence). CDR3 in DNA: TGTGCCAGCCGGGGGATGAGGAACCCCTACGAGCAGTACTTC. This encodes CASRGMRNPYEQYF.

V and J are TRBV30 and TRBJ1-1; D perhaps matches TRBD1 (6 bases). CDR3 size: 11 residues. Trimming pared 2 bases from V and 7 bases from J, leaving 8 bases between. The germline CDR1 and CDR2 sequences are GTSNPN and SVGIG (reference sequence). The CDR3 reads CAWSRTVEAFF. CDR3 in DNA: TGTGCCTGGAGTAGGACAGTTGAAGCTTTCTTT.

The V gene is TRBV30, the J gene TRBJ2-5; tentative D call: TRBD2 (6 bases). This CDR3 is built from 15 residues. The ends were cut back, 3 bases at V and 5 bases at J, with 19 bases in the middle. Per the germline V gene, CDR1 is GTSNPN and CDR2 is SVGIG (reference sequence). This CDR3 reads CAWRKLSGVRETQYF. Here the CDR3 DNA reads TGTGCCTGGAGGAAATTATCGGGGGTCCGGGAGACCCAGTACTTC.

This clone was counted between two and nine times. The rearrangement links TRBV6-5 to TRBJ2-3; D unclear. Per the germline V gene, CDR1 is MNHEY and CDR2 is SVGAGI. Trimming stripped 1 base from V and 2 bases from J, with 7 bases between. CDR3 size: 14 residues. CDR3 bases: TGTGCCAGCAGTTACTTTCCTCTCACAGATACGCAGTATTTT. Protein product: CASSYFPLTDTQYF.

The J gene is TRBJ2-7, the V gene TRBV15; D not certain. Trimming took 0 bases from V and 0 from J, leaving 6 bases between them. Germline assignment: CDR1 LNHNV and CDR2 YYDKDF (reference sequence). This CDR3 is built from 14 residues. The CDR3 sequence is CATSREERSYEQYF. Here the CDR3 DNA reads TGTGCCACCAGCAGAGAAGAGCGCTCCTACGAGCAGTACTTC.

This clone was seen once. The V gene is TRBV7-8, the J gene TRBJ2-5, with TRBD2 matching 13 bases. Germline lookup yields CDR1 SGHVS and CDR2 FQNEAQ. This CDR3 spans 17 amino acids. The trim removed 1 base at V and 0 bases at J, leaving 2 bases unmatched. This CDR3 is CASSLGTSGGNQETQYF. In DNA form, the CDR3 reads TGTGCCAGCAGCTTAGGGACTAGCGGGGGAAACCAAGAGACCCAGTACTTC.

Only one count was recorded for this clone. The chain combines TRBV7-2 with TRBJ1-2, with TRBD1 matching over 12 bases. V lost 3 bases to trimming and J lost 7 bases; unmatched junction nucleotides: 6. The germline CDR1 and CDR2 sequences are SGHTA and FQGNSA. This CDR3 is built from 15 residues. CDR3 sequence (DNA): TGTGCCAGCAGCTTGGCGGGACAGGGGGCGGGTGGCTACACCTTC. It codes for CASSLAGQGAGGYTF.

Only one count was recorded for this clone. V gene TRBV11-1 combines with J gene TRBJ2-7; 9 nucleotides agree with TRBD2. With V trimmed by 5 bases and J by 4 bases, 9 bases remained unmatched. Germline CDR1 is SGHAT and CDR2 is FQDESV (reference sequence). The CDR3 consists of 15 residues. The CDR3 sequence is CASSQSVLAGYEQYF. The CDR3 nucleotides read TGTGCCAGCAGCCAGTCGGTACTAGCGGGTTACGAGCAGTACTTC.

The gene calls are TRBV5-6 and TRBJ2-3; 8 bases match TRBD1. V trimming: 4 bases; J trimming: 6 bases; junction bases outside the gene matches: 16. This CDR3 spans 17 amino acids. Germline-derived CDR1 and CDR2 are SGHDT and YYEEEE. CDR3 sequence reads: CASSKAHGTGIWDTQYF. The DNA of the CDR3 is TGTGCCAGCAGCAAGGCACACGGGACAGGTATCTGGGATACGCAGTATTTT.

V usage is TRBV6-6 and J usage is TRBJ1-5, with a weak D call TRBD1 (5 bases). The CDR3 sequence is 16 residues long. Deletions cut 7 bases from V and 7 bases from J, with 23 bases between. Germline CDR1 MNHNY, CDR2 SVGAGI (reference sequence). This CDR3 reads CASISRLGQGEQPQHF. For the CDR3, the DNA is TGTGCCAGCATCTCCCGACTTGGGCAGGGCGAGCAGCCCCAGCATTTT.

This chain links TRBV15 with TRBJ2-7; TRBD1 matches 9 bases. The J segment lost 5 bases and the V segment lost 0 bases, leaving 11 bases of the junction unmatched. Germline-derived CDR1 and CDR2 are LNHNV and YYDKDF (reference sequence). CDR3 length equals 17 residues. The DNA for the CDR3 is TGTGCCACCAGCAGAGATAGAATTGGGACAGGGACACACGAGCAGTACTTC. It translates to CATSRDRIGTGTHEQYF.

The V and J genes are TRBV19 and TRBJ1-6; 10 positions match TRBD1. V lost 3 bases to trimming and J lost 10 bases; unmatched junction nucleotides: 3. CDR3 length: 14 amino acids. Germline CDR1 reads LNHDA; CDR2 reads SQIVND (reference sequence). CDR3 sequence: CASSMTGGISPLHF. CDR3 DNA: TGTGCCAGTAGTATGACAGGGGGCATCTCACCCCTCCACTTT.

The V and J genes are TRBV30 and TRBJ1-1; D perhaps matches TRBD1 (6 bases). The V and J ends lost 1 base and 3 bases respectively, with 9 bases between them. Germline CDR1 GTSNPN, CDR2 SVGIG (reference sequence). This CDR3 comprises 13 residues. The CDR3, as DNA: TGTGCCTGGAGTGAAGACAGGCACACTGAAGCTTTCTTT. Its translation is CAWSEDRHTEAFF.

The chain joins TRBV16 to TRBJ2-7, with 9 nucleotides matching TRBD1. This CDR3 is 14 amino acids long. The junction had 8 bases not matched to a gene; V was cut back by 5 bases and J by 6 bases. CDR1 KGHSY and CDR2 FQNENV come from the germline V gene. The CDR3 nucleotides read TGTGCCAGCAGCGAACAGGGGGCAGACAGCGAGCAGTACTTC. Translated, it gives CASSEQGADSEQYF.